This TCR beta chain came from a study of OX40 agonist ivuxolimab in advanced cancers. Study-wide background: Hepatocellular carcinoma, melanoma, renal cell or head and neck cancer was diagnosed in the dose-escalation patients. People who had prior anti-PD-1, anti-PD-L1 or anti-CTLA-4 therapy could take part, and about 40% had some. Partial responses were achieved by three patients, of whom one had hepatocellular carcinoma and two had cutaneous melanoma. General study findings and limits: Among T cells, CD8+ cells averaged more expanded clones than CD4+ cells.

In the case of this clone: What it binds is unknown.

The method was immunoSEQ multiplex PCR; TCRdb's version includes in-frame clones alone and lacks a portion of them. Here the sample spans around 26,000 clones, just under 80% being singletons. CDR1 and CDR2 from the germline V gene are MNHEY and SVGAGI. There are 14 residues in the CDR3. V lost 6 bases to trimming and J lost 4 bases; unmatched junction nucleotides: 9. The gene calls are TRBV6-5 and TRBJ2-7; TRBD1 matches 7 bases. The specimen was CD4+ or CD8+ T cells sorted from blood, collected in a trial of the OX40 agonist ivuxolimab. The sequence came from an adult with an advanced solid tumor such as melanoma, head and neck, liver or kidney cancer. The CDR3 spells CASRDTGTVYEQYF. CDR3 nucleotide sequence: TGTGCCAGCAGGGACACCGGGACAGTATACGAGCAGTACTTC.